This T cell receptor (beta chain) was retrieved from a study of T cells in Graves' hyperthyroidism and ophthalmopathy. It was RNA transcripts that yielded the amplified TCR beta CDR3 regions. An initial round of RT-PCR targeting the TCR CDR3 relied on the HTBI primer set. MiXCR, applied by TCRdb to the multiplex PCR reads, yields one record per CDR3 protein. The sample contains 560,000 or so distinct CDR3 sequences, approximately 20% of which appear only once. Uncontrolled infection, other autoimmune disease, pregnancy or lactation led to exclusion. Clinical symptoms, serum thyroxine and TRAb, thyroid ultrasound and orbital computed tomography together formed the diagnostic basis. The source of the PBMCs was 8.5 to 10 ml of fresh peripheral blood. Input material: blood. This sequence originates from a middle-aged man with Graves' ophthalmopathy.

CDR3 nucleotide sequence: TGTGCCAGCAGCATACCCCCAGATACGCAGTATTTT. This translates into CASSIPPDTQYF. The rearrangement joins TRBV12-3 or TRBV12-4 to TRBJ2-3, with D unclear. CDR3 length: 12 amino acids. Trimming shortened V by 6 bases and J by 4 bases, and 8 bases separated the two germline ends.